The present T cell receptor (beta chain) was sequenced within a study of T cells after yellow fever vaccination. Study conclusions and caveats: Most clones from primary vaccination resurfaced after the booster (96% CD4, around 91% CD8).

This clonotype has more than one count but fewer than ten. Its specificity is not known. The CDR3 runs 13 residues. Looked up from germline, CDR1 is MNHEY and CDR2 is SVGEGT. With 5 bases removed from V and 7 bases from J, the gap between germline ends came to 12 bases. A 5'RACE template-switching step, the method used to make TCR cDNA, added a universal primer site and UMIs. TCRdb processed the 5' RACE reads anew with MiXCR; each CDR3 protein has one entry. This sample has just under 600,000 distinct CDR3 sequences, with roughly 12% found just once. The source of this sequence is a man younger than 45 who received the YFV17D yellow fever vaccine. The rearrangement links TRBV6-2 or TRBV6-3 to TRBJ2-1, with no clear D. Sequencing used PBMCs, obtained on the day of the yellow fever booster vaccination. The CDR3: CASSGPLRNEQFF. CDR3 nucleotide sequence: TGTGCCAGCAGTGGCCCACTTCGAAATGAGCAGTTCTTC.